What follows is one T cell receptor (beta chain) and its context. The data belong to a study of blood T cell repertoires in COVID-19. Background on the study: Acute and convalescent COVID-19 specimens originated in the United States, Italy and Spain. Sources were T cells, B-cell-depleted T cells, or PBMCs; the material itself was cDNA or gDNA.

The authors' processing: Researchers report that nucleated cell counts were estimated from reference gene primer amplification. Using immunoSEQ multiplex PCR, the repertoire was profiled, and TCRdb retains in-frame clones only, with some absent. V and J calls plus clone size are reproduced from that table; the DNA served to infer D and trimming. The repertoire includes 130,000 or so clones, roughly 69% of them detected once, and 1.5% to 2% sits in the top ten. V lost 9 bases and J 5 bases, leaving 13 bases between the germline ends. The CDR3 sequence is 12 residues long. Germline values: CDR1 LNHDA, CDR2 SQIVND (reference sequence).

The chain is built from TRBV19 and TRBJ2-5, with a weak D call TRBD1 (6 bases). The sequence derives from a woman in her 70s with acute or convalescent COVID-19. Sequencing was carried out using peripheral blood. The CDR3, as DNA: TGTGCCAGCCGACAGGCAGGGGAGACCCAGTACTTC. It codes for CASRQAGETQYF.